This TCR beta chain was sequenced in a study of T cells in Graves' hyperthyroidism and ophthalmopathy. Germline loops: CDR1 MDHEN, CDR2 SYDVKM. The CDR3 is 17 amino acids. Trimming removed 2 bases from V and 4 bases from J, with 18 bases in between. Amplification yielded TCR beta CDR3 regions, with RNA transcripts as the source. A set of HTBI primers served as the primers for a first-round RT-PCR of the TCR CDR3. TCRdb reprocessed the multiplex PCR reads with MiXCR, giving one entry per CDR3 protein. Of approximately 690,000 distinct CDR3 sequences in the sample, about 20% were seen once. This clonotype was obtained from a man aged 30 to 45 with Graves' ophthalmopathy. The sample taken for sequencing was blood. This chain uses TRBV28 with TRBJ2-1; tentatively, D is TRBD1 (6 bases). DNA of the CDR3: TGTGCCAGCAGTTTACTTTTTGCCAGGGGCTATTACAATGAGCAGTTCTTC. Encoded protein: CASSLLFARGYYNEQFF.